The T cell receptor beta chain described here comes from a study of blood T cell repertoires in COVID-19. This clone has a handful of counts. Sequencing was performed with immunoSEQ multiplex PCR; in TCRdb, only in-frame clones are kept and a portion is missing. The sample has about 83,000 clones, roughly 84% seen once. Trimming stripped 3 bases from V and 3 bases from J, with 8 bases between. Germline CDR1 is SGHVS and CDR2 is FQNEAQ. The CDR3 covers 13 residues. This rearrangement joins TRBV7-8 to TRBJ1-2; D call uncertain. Material for sequencing was peripheral blood. The receptor comes from a woman aged 80 or older in a cohort sampled during active or convalescent COVID-19. The CDR3 nucleotides read TGTGCCAGCAGCTTTAGAGAGGACTATGGCTACACCTTC. Amino acids: CASSFREDYGYTF.